Listed below are T cell receptor beta chains from one sample, sequenced in a study of cytomegalovirus exposure and HLA in healthy donors. Sequenced by immunoSEQ multiplex PCR; TCRdb stores in-frame clones only, minus some. The top ten clones hold roughly 1.4% of a sample with 67,000 or so clones, approximately 93% of them seen once. What was sequenced was PBMCs. The receptor set was obtained from a man aged 18 to 29 in good health and CMV-seropositive. Both conserved end residues are part of each CDR3. A D gene is named only where the DNA matches it firmly. Size tells how often a clone was seen (once, few, many) or the class of an expanded clone, and some rows leave it out.

cdr3_aa: CASSLPRNTEAFF; cdr3_nt: TGTGCCAGCAGCTTGCCCCGGAACACTGAAGCTTTCTTT; clone_size: -; d_call: -; j_call: TRBJ1-1; v_call: TRBV5-4
cdr3_aa: CASSPGETQYF; cdr3_nt: TGTGCCAGCTCACCCGGAGAGACCCAGTACTTC; clone_size: -; d_call: -; j_call: TRBJ2-5; v_call: TRBV18
cdr3_aa: CASSARQGSTVFSYNEQFF; cdr3_nt: TGTGCCAGCAGCGCTAGACAGGGTAGTACCGTCTTCTCCTACAATGAGCAGTTCTTC; clone_size: -; d_call: TRBD1; j_call: TRBJ2-1; v_call: TRBV9
cdr3_aa: CSARRENEQFF; cdr3_nt: TGCAGTGCTAGACGAGAGAATGAGCAGTTCTTC; clone_size: -; d_call: -; j_call: TRBJ2-1; v_call: TRBV20-1
cdr3_aa: CASRGLAGKLGELFF; cdr3_nt: TGTGCCAGTAGGGGACTAGCGGGGAAACTCGGGGAGCTGTTTTTT; clone_size: -; d_call: TRBD2; j_call: TRBJ2-2; v_call: TRBV19
cdr3_aa: CASSYEESSYNSPLHF; cdr3_nt: TGTGCCAGCAGTTACGAGGAGAGCTCCTATAATTCACCCCTCCACTTT; clone_size: once; d_call: -; j_call: TRBJ1-6; v_call: TRBV6-5
cdr3_aa: CASSLGQGARAFF; cdr3_nt: TGTGCCAGCAGCCTCGGACAGGGGGCTCGGGCTTTCTTT; clone_size: -; d_call: TRBD1; j_call: TRBJ1-1; v_call: TRBV5-4
cdr3_aa: CASSPSNIQTQYF; cdr3_nt: TGTGCCAGCTCACCTTCGAACATTCAGACCCAGTACTTC; clone_size: -; d_call: -; j_call: TRBJ2-5; v_call: TRBV18
cdr3_aa: CASSPSGNTEAFF; cdr3_nt: TGTGCCAGCAGTCCGTCAGGAAACACTGAAGCTTTCTTT; clone_size: -; d_call: -; j_call: TRBJ1-1; v_call: TRBV27
cdr3_aa: CASSYPSGTDWDTQYF; cdr3_nt: TGTGCCAGCAGCTACCCCTCAGGGACAGATTGGGATACGCAGTATTTT; clone_size: -; d_call: TRBD1; j_call: TRBJ2-3; v_call: TRBV9
cdr3_aa: CASRGGVTRSSEQYF; cdr3_nt: TGTGCCAGCAGGGGGGGGGTGACTCGATCGAGCGAGCAGTACTTC; clone_size: once; d_call: TRBD2; j_call: TRBJ2-7; v_call: TRBV6-5
cdr3_aa: CAISRGQRNQPQHF; cdr3_nt: TGTGCCATCAGCAGAGGTCAGCGGAATCAGCCCCAGCATTTT; clone_size: -; d_call: -; j_call: TRBJ1-5; v_call: TRBV15
cdr3_aa: CASSFTGQETQYF; cdr3_nt: TGTGCCAGCAGCTTTACAGGACAAGAGACCCAGTACTTC; clone_size: -; d_call: -; j_call: TRBJ2-5; v_call: TRBV11-3
cdr3_aa: CSASSTEAFF; cdr3_nt: TGCAGTGCTAGTTCAACTGAAGCTTTCTTT; clone_size: -; d_call: -; j_call: TRBJ1-1; v_call: TRBV20-1
cdr3_aa: CASATGTESYEQYF; cdr3_nt: TGTGCCAGCGCGACCGGGACAGAATCCTACGAGCAGTACTTC; clone_size: once; d_call: TRBD1; j_call: TRBJ2-7; v_call: TRBV4-2
cdr3_aa: CASSPDTPADTQYF; cdr3_nt: TGTGCCAGCAGCCCGGACACACCAGCAGATACGCAGTATTTT; clone_size: -; d_call: -; j_call: TRBJ2-3; v_call: TRBV9
cdr3_aa: CASSLRSTGGSRYIYNEQFF; cdr3_nt: TGTGCCAGCAGCTTAAGGTCGACAGGAGGAAGTAGGTATATCTACAATGAGCAGTTCTTC; clone_size: -; d_call: -; j_call: TRBJ2-1; v_call: TRBV7-8
cdr3_aa: CATSSGQGLLEQYF; cdr3_nt: TGTGCCACCAGCAGTGGACAGGGTTTGCTAGAGCAGTACTTC; clone_size: -; d_call: TRBD1; j_call: TRBJ2-7; v_call: TRBV15
cdr3_aa: CASSESAGPDTEAFF; cdr3_nt: TGCGCCAGCAGTGAGTCGGCGGGCCCGGACACTGAAGCTTTCTTT; clone_size: -; d_call: -; j_call: TRBJ1-1; v_call: TRBV10-1
cdr3_aa: CASSSTGISYNEQFF; cdr3_nt: TGTGCCAGCAGCTCGACAGGGATATCCTACAATGAGCAGTTCTTC; clone_size: -; d_call: TRBD1; j_call: TRBJ2-1; v_call: TRBV11-1
cdr3_aa: CASSKRQGGSTDTQYF; cdr3_nt: TGTGCCAGCAGCAAACGACAGGGGGGGAGCACAGATACGCAGTATTTT; clone_size: -; d_call: TRBD1; j_call: TRBJ2-3; v_call: TRBV14
cdr3_aa: CASSLQWNEQFF; cdr3_nt: TGTGCCAGCAGTCTCCAGTGGAATGAGCAGTTCTTC; clone_size: -; d_call: -; j_call: TRBJ2-1; v_call: TRBV28
cdr3_aa: CASSTASGSYYEQYF; cdr3_nt: TGCGCCAGCAGCACCGCTAGCGGGAGTTACTACGAGCAGTACTTC; clone_size: -; d_call: TRBD2; j_call: TRBJ2-7; v_call: TRBV5-1
cdr3_aa: CASSAGRWGQETQYF; cdr3_nt: TGCGCCAGCAGCGCAGGGAGGTGGGGCCAAGAGACCCAGTACTTC; clone_size: -; d_call: -; j_call: TRBJ2-5; v_call: TRBV5-1
cdr3_aa: CASSVPSGGSGPGELFF; cdr3_nt: TGTGCCAGCAGCGTACCCTCCGGCGGGTCGGGCCCCGGGGAGCTGTTTTTT; clone_size: -; d_call: -; j_call: TRBJ2-2; v_call: TRBV9
cdr3_aa: CSAPETQYF; cdr3_nt: TGCAGTGCCCCGGAGACCCAGTACTTC; clone_size: -; d_call: -; j_call: TRBJ2-5; v_call: TRBV20-1
cdr3_aa: CASRDRDRHNTGELFF; cdr3_nt: TGTGCCAGTAGGGACCGGGACAGACACAACACCGGGGAGCTGTTTTTT; clone_size: -; d_call: TRBD1; j_call: TRBJ2-2; v_call: TRBV19
cdr3_aa: CASSPTHATGERTGELFF; cdr3_nt: TGTGCCAGCAGCCCCACCCACGCCACAGGGGAAAGGACCGGGGAGCTGTTTTTT; clone_size: -; d_call: TRBD1; j_call: TRBJ2-2; v_call: TRBV7-9
cdr3_aa: CASGPGNYEQYF; cdr3_nt: TGTGCCAGTGGCCCGGGTAACTACGAGCAGTACTTC; clone_size: -; d_call: -; j_call: TRBJ2-7; v_call: TRBV19
cdr3_aa: CASGIDEAQPQHF; cdr3_nt: TGTGCCAGCGGCATTGACGAGGCTCAGCCCCAGCATTTT; clone_size: few; d_call: -; j_call: TRBJ1-5; v_call: TRBV4-2
cdr3_aa: CSVEPGQGTYEQYF; cdr3_nt: TGCAGCGTTGAGCCGGGACAGGGAACCTACGAGCAGTACTTC; clone_size: -; d_call: TRBD1; j_call: TRBJ2-7; v_call: TRBV29-1
cdr3_aa: CATSRDHSPNTEAFF; cdr3_nt: TGTGCCACCAGCAGAGATCACAGTCCAAACACTGAAGCTTTCTTT; clone_size: -; d_call: -; j_call: TRBJ1-1; v_call: TRBV15
cdr3_aa: CASSERQGAHAEAFF; cdr3_nt: TGCGCCAGCAGCGAAAGACAGGGTGCTCATGCTGAAGCTTTCTTT; clone_size: -; d_call: TRBD1; j_call: TRBJ1-1; v_call: TRBV4-1
cdr3_aa: CASSLREGESEKLFF; cdr3_nt: TGCGCCAGCAGCCTCCGGGAGGGAGAGTCGGAAAAACTGTTTTTT; clone_size: once; d_call: -; j_call: TRBJ1-4; v_call: TRBV4-1
cdr3_aa: CASSQVSNQPQHF; cdr3_nt: TGCGCCAGCAGCCAAGTCTCGAATCAGCCCCAGCATTTT; clone_size: once; d_call: -; j_call: TRBJ1-5; v_call: TRBV4-1
cdr3_aa: CASSLKLNEKLFF; cdr3_nt: TGTGCCAGCAGCTTGAAACTGAATGAAAAACTGTTTTTT; clone_size: -; d_call: -; j_call: TRBJ1-4; v_call: TRBV5-6
cdr3_aa: CASSLAPTVSSYNEQFF; cdr3_nt: TGCGCCAGCAGCTTGGCCCCGACTGTTAGCTCCTACAATGAGCAGTTCTTC; clone_size: -; d_call: -; j_call: TRBJ2-1; v_call: TRBV5-1
cdr3_aa: CASSPRGVLYGYTF; cdr3_nt: TGTGCCAGCAGCCCCCGGGGGGTTCTCTATGGCTACACCTTC; clone_size: -; d_call: -; j_call: TRBJ1-2; v_call: TRBV27
cdr3_aa: CASSLFGLAATDTQYF; cdr3_nt: TGTGCCAGCAGCTTATTTGGTCTAGCGGCCACAGATACGCAGTATTTT; clone_size: -; d_call: TRBD2; j_call: TRBJ2-3; v_call: TRBV7-2
cdr3_aa: CASSPGTGQDYTF; cdr3_nt: TGCGCCAGCAGCCCCGGGACAGGGCAGGACTACACCTTC; clone_size: -; d_call: TRBD1; j_call: TRBJ1-2; v_call: TRBV5-1
cdr3_aa: CASSQSGRDYDTQYF; cdr3_nt: TGTGCCAGCAGTCAGAGCGGGAGAGACTACGATACGCAGTATTTT; clone_size: -; d_call: TRBD2; j_call: TRBJ2-3; v_call: TRBV5-5
cdr3_aa: CASKEGGVDTIYF; cdr3_nt: TGTGCCAGCAAAGAAGGAGGGGTAGACACCATATATTTT; clone_size: few; d_call: -; j_call: TRBJ1-3; v_call: TRBV2
cdr3_aa: CASSQGLAGSREFF; cdr3_nt: TGTGCCAGTAGTCAGGGACTAGCGGGATCCCGGGAGTTCTTC; clone_size: -; d_call: TRBD2; j_call: TRBJ2-1; v_call: TRBV19
cdr3_aa: CASSVDPGAYNEQFF; cdr3_nt: TGTGCCAGCAGCGTAGACCCGGGGGCCTACAATGAGCAGTTCTTC; clone_size: -; d_call: -; j_call: TRBJ2-1; v_call: TRBV9
cdr3_aa: CASSTGQTINYGYTF; cdr3_nt: TGTGCCAGTAGTACCGGACAGACAATCAACTATGGCTACACCTTC; clone_size: -; d_call: -; j_call: TRBJ1-2; v_call: TRBV19
cdr3_aa: CASSDGGQTGLYTGELFF; cdr3_nt: TGTGCCAGCAGTGATGGAGGTCAGACGGGACTCTACACCGGGGAGCTGTTTTTT; clone_size: -; d_call: -; j_call: TRBJ2-2; v_call: TRBV25-1
cdr3_aa: CASSVGIAGGPDTQYF; cdr3_nt: TGTGCCAGCAGCGTAGGTATAGCGGGGGGTCCAGATACGCAGTATTTT; clone_size: -; d_call: TRBD2; j_call: TRBJ2-3; v_call: TRBV9
cdr3_aa: CAISESTSAYEQYF; cdr3_nt: TGTGCCATCAGTGAGTCGACTAGCGCCTACGAGCAGTACTTC; clone_size: -; d_call: TRBD2; j_call: TRBJ2-7; v_call: TRBV10-3
cdr3_aa: CASSVATSGRIDTQYF; cdr3_nt: TGTGCCAGCAGCGTAGCTACTAGCGGGAGGATCGATACGCAGTATTTT; clone_size: -; d_call: TRBD2; j_call: TRBJ2-3; v_call: TRBV9
cdr3_aa: CASSLGGGNTEAFF; cdr3_nt: TGTGCCAGCAGCTTAGGGGGAGGGAACACTGAAGCTTTCTTT; clone_size: -; d_call: -; j_call: TRBJ1-1; v_call: TRBV11-3
cdr3_aa: CSANSGSSQETQYF; cdr3_nt: TGCAGCGCTAATAGCGGGAGTTCCCAAGAGACCCAGTACTTC; clone_size: -; d_call: TRBD2; j_call: TRBJ2-5; v_call: TRBV29-1